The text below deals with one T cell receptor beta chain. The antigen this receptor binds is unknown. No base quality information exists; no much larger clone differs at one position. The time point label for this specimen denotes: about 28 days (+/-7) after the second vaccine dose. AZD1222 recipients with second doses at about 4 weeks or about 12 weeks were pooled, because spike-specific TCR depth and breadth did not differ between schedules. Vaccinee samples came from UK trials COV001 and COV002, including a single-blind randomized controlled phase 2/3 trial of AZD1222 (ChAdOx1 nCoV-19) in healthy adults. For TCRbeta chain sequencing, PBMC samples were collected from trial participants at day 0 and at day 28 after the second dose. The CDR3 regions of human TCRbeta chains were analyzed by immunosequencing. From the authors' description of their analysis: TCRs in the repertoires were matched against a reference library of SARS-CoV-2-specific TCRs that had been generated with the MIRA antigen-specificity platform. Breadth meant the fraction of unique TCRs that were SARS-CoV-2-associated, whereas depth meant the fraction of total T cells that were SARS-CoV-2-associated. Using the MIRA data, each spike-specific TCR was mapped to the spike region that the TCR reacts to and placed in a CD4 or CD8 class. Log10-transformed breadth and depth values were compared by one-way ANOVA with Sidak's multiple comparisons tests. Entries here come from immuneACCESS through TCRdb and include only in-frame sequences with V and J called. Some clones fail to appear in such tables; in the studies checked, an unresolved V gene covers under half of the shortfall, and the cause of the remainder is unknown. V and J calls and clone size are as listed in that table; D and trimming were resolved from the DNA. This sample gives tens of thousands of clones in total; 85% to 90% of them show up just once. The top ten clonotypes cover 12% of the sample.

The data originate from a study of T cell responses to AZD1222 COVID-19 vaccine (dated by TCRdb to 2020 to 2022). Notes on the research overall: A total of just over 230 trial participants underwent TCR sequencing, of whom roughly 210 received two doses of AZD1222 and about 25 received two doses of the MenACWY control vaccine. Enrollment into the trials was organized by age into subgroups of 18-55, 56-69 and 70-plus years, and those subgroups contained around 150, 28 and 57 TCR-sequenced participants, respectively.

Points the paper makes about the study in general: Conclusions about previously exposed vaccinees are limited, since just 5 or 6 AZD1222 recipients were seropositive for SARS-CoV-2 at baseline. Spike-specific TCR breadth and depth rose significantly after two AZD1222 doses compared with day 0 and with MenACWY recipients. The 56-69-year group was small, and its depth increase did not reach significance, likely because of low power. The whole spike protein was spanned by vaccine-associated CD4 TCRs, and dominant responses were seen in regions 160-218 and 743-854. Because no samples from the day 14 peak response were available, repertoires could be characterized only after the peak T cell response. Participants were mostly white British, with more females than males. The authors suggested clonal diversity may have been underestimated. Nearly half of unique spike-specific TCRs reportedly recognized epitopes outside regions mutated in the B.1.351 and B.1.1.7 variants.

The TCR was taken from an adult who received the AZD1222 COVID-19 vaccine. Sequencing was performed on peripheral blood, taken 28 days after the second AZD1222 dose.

The CDR3 is CASSQDMSSYEQYF. In nucleotides, the sequence is TGTGCCAGCAGCCAAGACATGAGCTCCTACGAGCAGTACTTC. Rearrangement joined TRBV5-4 to TRBJ2-7; the D segment cannot be called with confidence. The trim is 4 bases for V and 0 bases for J, with a gap of 11 bases between the germline ends. CDR1 and CDR2, looked up from the germline V gene (reference sequence), are SGHNT and YYREEE. Measured from the cysteine to the phenylalanine, the CDR3 is 14 residues long. Kept here is only the CDR3 DNA, which spans 42 bases and is read in frame from base 1.